This note documents a single T cell receptor (beta chain) sequence. Trimming shortened V by 7 bases and J by 10 bases, and 19 bases separated the two germline ends. The CDR3 has 14 residues. The germline CDR1 and CDR2 sequences are MNHNY and SVGAGI (reference sequence). Combining a sample-barcoded 5' primer with a J-beta primer mix, a second PCR ran for 7 to 11 cycles. MiXCR was run by TCRdb on the 5' RACE reads, yielding one entry per CDR3 protein. There are around 850,000 distinct CDR3 sequences in the sample; 36% occur only once, and 10% to 15% lies in the top ten. These data belong to a study of blood T cells in healthy people across ages. About the study: Capture by template switching was about one barcoded beta molecule per two T cells.

The sequencing input was blood. J is TRBJ2-2 and V is TRBV6-6; D possibly uses TRBD1 or TRBD2 (6 bases each). The clonotype was recovered from a man aged 18 to 30 in good health. The CDR3 loop reads CASTIRGDSEELFF. The DNA of the CDR3 is TGTGCCAGCACCATAAGGGGGGATTCGGAGGAGCTGTTTTTT.